These 22 T cell receptor beta chains share one sample of origin, sequenced in a study of T cells after yellow fever vaccination. One entry per CDR3 protein, called by TCRdb with MiXCR from the 5' RACE reads. Here the sample spans 250,000 or so distinct CDR3 sequences, around 7% being singletons. The material was CD4+ T cells sorted from PBMCs, obtained 15 days after the yellow fever booster vaccination. Receptors were obtained from a man aged 30 to 39 who received the YFV17D yellow fever vaccine.

As concerns this clonotype: Germline is not matched at one junction end, which may reflect a read error. The chain carries TRBV7-7 and TRBJ2-3; D gene ambiguous. Germline V CDR1 and CDR2: SSHAT, FNYEAQ (reference sequence). The CDR3 totals 14 residues. The CDR3 nucleotides are TGTGCTAGCAGCTTAGGGCCTAACACAGATACGCAGTATTTT. This sequence encodes CASSLGPNTDTQYF.

The rearrangement uses TRBV19 and TRBJ1-6, with 8 nucleotides matching TRBD1. The CDR3 has 15 residues. Germline loops: CDR1 LNHDA, CDR2 SQIVND (reference sequence). Trimming took 4 bases from V and 7 from J; bases not matched to a gene: 6. The CDR3 bases are TGTGCCAGTAGTAACCAACAGGGGGACAATTCACCCCTCCACTTT. Protein: CASSNQQGDNSPLHF.

V gene TRBV20-1 combines with J gene TRBJ2-2; the D gene could be TRBD1 or TRBD2 (5 bases each). In germline, CDR1 is DFQATT, CDR2 SNEGSKA (reference sequence). V lost 5 bases, J lost 1 base, and 8 bases lay in between. The CDR3 is 13 amino acids. CDR3 loop: CSAQGENTGELFF. The CDR3 DNA is TGCAGTGCTCAGGGAGAGAACACCGGGGAGCTGTTTTTT.

This clonotype occurred a few times. This chain links TRBV5-1 with TRBJ1-1, with 7 positions matching TRBD1. Germline V gives CDR1 SGHRS, CDR2 YFSETQ. CDR3 length: 13 residues. The V and J ends lost 0 bases and 6 bases, in that order; junction bases with no gene match: 2. The CDR3: CASSLDRGPEAFF. The CDR3 nucleotides are TGCGCCAGCAGCTTGGACAGGGGTCCTGAAGCTTTCTTT.

The gene calls are TRBV20-1 and TRBJ2-6; D unresolved. The V gene lost 5 bases and the J gene lost 0 bases, with 11 bases spanning the gap. The germline V gene has CDR1 DFQATT and CDR2 SNEGSKA (reference sequence). The CDR3 is made up of 15 amino acids. The CDR3 nucleotides are TGCAGTGCTCCAAATGACAACTCTGGGGCCAACGTCCTGACTTTC. As protein: CSAPNDNSGANVLTF.

The sample holds a few counts of this clonotype. The chain combines TRBV2 with TRBJ1-2; D is undetermined. This CDR3 is 12 amino acids long. Germline CDR1 reads SNHLY; CDR2 reads FYNNEI. The germline V and J ends were trimmed by 5 bases and 3 bases, with 7 bases remaining between them. CDR3 loop: CASSLGYYGYTF. The CDR3, as DNA: TGTGCCAGCAGTTTGGGGTACTATGGCTACACCTTC.

The chain recombines TRBV5-1 with TRBJ2-5; D gene unclear. CDR3 length: 13 amino acids. Germline V lookup: CDR1 SGHRS, CDR2 YFSETQ. The ends were cut back, 1 base at V and 4 bases at J, with 8 bases in the middle. The chain's CDR3 is CASSLRPTETQYF. As DNA, the CDR3 is TGCGCCAGCAGCTTGAGGCCAACAGAGACCCAGTACTTC.

In this sample, this clonotype turned up many times. The chain joins TRBV7-2 to TRBJ2-5; no firm D call. This CDR3 contains 12 residues. Trimming pared 4 bases from V and 7 bases from J, leaving 10 bases between. Germline V lookup: CDR1 SGHTA, CDR2 FQGNSA. Here the CDR3 reads CASSSEGRTQYF. Written as DNA, the CDR3 is TGTGCCAGCAGCTCCGAAGGACGGACCCAGTACTTC.

This clonotype was recorded many times. The chain links TRBV7-3 to TRBJ2-5; D gene ambiguous. Per germline, CDR1 SGHTA and CDR2 FQGTGA. The CDR3 length is 13 residues. Trimming shortened V by 5 bases and J by 1 base, and 8 bases separated the two germline ends. CDR3 in amino acids: CASSRKTQETQYF. For the CDR3, the DNA is TGTGCCAGCAGCCGAAAAACCCAAGAGACCCAGTACTTC. Based on the CDR3 plus reference TRBV7-3 and TRBJ2-5, the full variable domain is GAGVSQTPSNKVTEKGKYVELRCDPISGHTALYWYRQSLGQGPEFLIYFQGTGAADDSGLPNDRFFAVRPEGSVSTLKIQRTERGDSAVYLCASSRKTQETQYFGPGTRLLVL.

The table lists this clonotype with a few counts. This rearrangement joins TRBV12-5 to TRBJ2-7; unclear D gene. This CDR3 has 13 amino acids. V lost 3 bases and J 6 bases, leaving 12 bases between the germline ends. Germline loops: CDR1 LGHNT, CDR2 FRNRAP. CDR3 region: CASGLLGLGEQYF. CDR3 in DNA: TGTGCTAGTGGTTTATTAGGGCTAGGCGAGCAGTACTTC. Combining the CDR3 with reference TRBV12-5 and TRBJ2-7 gives the whole variable domain DARVTQTPRHKVTEMGQEVTMRCQPILGHNTVFWYRQTMMQGLELLAYFRNRAPLDDSGMPKDRFSAEMPDATLATLKIQPSEPRDSAVYFCASGLLGLGEQYFGPGTRLTVT.

J is TRBJ2-3 and V is TRBV12-3 or TRBV12-4; no reliable D call. The CDR3 extends over 14 amino acids. V lost 5 bases and J 0 bases, leaving 9 bases between the germline ends. This CDR3 is CASSNRESTDTQYF. CDR3 bases: TGTGCCAGCAGTAACAGAGAAAGCACAGATACGCAGTATTTT.

The CDR3 protein is CASRNTAGEGETQYF. The CDR3, as DNA: TGTGCCAGCAGAAACACAGCGGGAGAGGGAGAGACCCAGTACTTC. The J gene is TRBJ2-5, the V gene TRBV5-4; 8 nucleotides match TRBD2. The length of the CDR3 is 15 residues. From germline, CDR1 is SGHNT and CDR2 YYREEE (reference sequence). Losses at the gene ends were 5 bases for V and 4 bases for J; bases not matched to a gene: 10.

This clonotype was observed many times. The genes are TRBV19 and TRBJ2-1; D not certain. There are 13 residues in the CDR3. The V and J ends lost 5 bases and 6 bases respectively, with 11 bases between them. Looked up from germline, CDR1 is LNHDA and CDR2 is SQIVND (reference sequence). Written as DNA, the CDR3 is TGTGCCAGTAGTTTTCACGGCCGCAATGAGCAGTTCTTC. Its protein product is CASSFHGRNEQFF.

This clonotype was recorded at least ten times. The gene calls are TRBV6-5 and TRBJ2-7; maybe TRBD1 (5 bases). The CDR3 spans 12 residues. V lost 2 bases and J 6 bases, leaving 8 bases between the germline ends. The germline CDR1 and CDR2 sequences are MNHEY and SVGAGI. This CDR3 reads CASSYGTGEQYF. The CDR3 coding sequence is TGTGCCAGCAGTTACGGTACAGGCGAGCAGTACTTC.

The gene calls are TRBV4-2 and TRBJ1-3, with D perhaps TRBD1 (6 bases). V gave up 2 bases and J gave up 1 base, with 9 bases separating them. Germline V gene sequence: CDR1 LGHNA, CDR2 YNFKEQ. This CDR3 comprises 15 residues. CDR3 sequence (DNA): TGTGCCAGCAGCCAAAAACAGGGATCTGGAAACACCATATATTTT. This sequence encodes CASSQKQGSGNTIYF.

The chain recombines TRBV5-4 with TRBJ2-3; D is perhaps TRBD2 (6 bases). Germline assignment: CDR1 SGHNT and CDR2 YYREEE (reference sequence). The V gene lost 4 bases and the J gene lost 1 base, with 13 bases spanning the gap. There are 15 residues in the CDR3. The CDR3 here is CASSPQPGGTDTQYF. CDR3 sequence (DNA): TGTGCCAGCAGCCCTCAACCGGGGGGCACAGATACGCAGTATTTT.

The chain is built from TRBV7-9 and TRBJ2-5; D unresolved. V was trimmed by 4 bases and J by 7 bases, leaving 13 bases between them. Looked up from germline, CDR1 is SEHNR and CDR2 is FQNEAQ (reference sequence). The CDR3 runs 13 residues. Written as DNA, the CDR3 is TGTGCCAGCAGCTCCGCGGCCTTGGGGACCCAGTACTTC. Protein product: CASSSAALGTQYF.

V gene TRBV5-1 combines with J gene TRBJ2-7, with 8 positions matching TRBD1. Germline CDR1 and CDR2: SGHRS and YFSETQ. The CDR3 contains 16 residues. J lost 4 bases, V lost 0 bases, and 9 bases had no gene match. The CDR3 DNA is TGCGCCAGCAGCTTGGGAGCTGGGACAGGTTATTACGAGCAGTACTTC. Its protein is CASSLGAGTGYYEQYF.

There are a few counts of this clonotype. This sequence joins TRBV12-3 or TRBV12-4 and TRBJ1-1, with 7 positions matching TRBD1. The CDR3 sequence is 14 residues long. The junction had 6 bases not matched to a gene; V was cut back by 4 bases and J by 4 bases. CDR3 coding DNA: TGTGCCAGCAGTTCAAGGACAGGAGTCACTGAAGCTTTCTTT. Residues: CASSSRTGVTEAFF.

The chain carries TRBV5-4 and TRBJ1-2; possible D gene TRBD1, 5 bases. Germline assignment: CDR1 SGHNT and CDR2 YYREEE (reference sequence). The V gene lost 4 bases and the J gene lost 8 bases, with 12 bases spanning the gap. This CDR3 is built from 12 residues. The CDR3 sequence is CASSGDLGGYTF. In DNA form, the CDR3 reads TGTGCCAGCAGCGGGGACTTGGGCGGCTACACCTTC.

By its share, this clonotype is medium-sized (0.01 to 0.1%). The chain uses TRBV19 and TRBJ2-1, with 9 bases lining up with TRBD2. Germline V CDR1 and CDR2: LNHDA, SQIVND (reference sequence). The CDR3 is 16 residues long. The trim removed 7 bases at V and 3 bases at J, leaving 10 bases unmatched. CDR3 loop: CASIRGRLADYNEQFF. CDR3 sequence (DNA): TGTGCCAGTATTAGAGGCAGACTAGCGGACTACAATGAGCAGTTCTTC. The full variable domain, in which reference TRBV19 and TRBJ2-1 provide the parts outside the CDR3, is DGGITQSPKYLFRKEGQNVTLSCEQNLNHDAMYWYRQDPGQGLRLIYYSQIVNDFQKGDIAEGYSVSREKKESFPLTVTSAQKNPTAFYLCASIRGRLADYNEQFFGPGTRLTVL.

This clonotype was recorded many times. This rearrangement joins TRBV9 to TRBJ1-1; a weak D match, TRBD1 (5 bases). Trimming removed 2 bases from V and 0 bases from J, with 14 bases in between. The CDR3 is made up of 16 amino acids. The V gene's germline CDR1 is SGDLS and CDR2 YYNGEE. The CDR3: CASSVGVGAMNTEAFF. CDR3 nucleotides: TGTGCCAGCAGCGTCGGAGTCGGGGCGATGAACACTGAAGCTTTCTTT.